This T cell receptor beta chain was identified during a study of blood T cell repertoires in COVID-19. On the study more broadly: In each case, the material was cDNA or gDNA derived from T cells, B-cell-depleted T cells, or PBMCs.

V was clipped by 8 bases and J by 3 bases; unmatched bases: 7. Germline V lookup: CDR1 SEHNR, CDR2 FQNEAQ (reference sequence). The CDR3 runs to 14 residues. TCRdb's copy holds only in-frame clones and misses some; the assay was immunoSEQ multiplex PCR. In the table there are about 100,000 clones, 80% to 95% of which are singletons. The sample taken for sequencing was peripheral blood. The clonotype originates from a man aged 45-65 years with active COVID-19. The chain recombines TRBV7-9 with TRBJ1-2, with 9 bases lining up with TRBD1. The CDR3 DNA is TGTGCCAGCGGGGAAACAGGGGGCGACTATGGCTACACCTTC. Protein sequence: CASGETGGDYGYTF.